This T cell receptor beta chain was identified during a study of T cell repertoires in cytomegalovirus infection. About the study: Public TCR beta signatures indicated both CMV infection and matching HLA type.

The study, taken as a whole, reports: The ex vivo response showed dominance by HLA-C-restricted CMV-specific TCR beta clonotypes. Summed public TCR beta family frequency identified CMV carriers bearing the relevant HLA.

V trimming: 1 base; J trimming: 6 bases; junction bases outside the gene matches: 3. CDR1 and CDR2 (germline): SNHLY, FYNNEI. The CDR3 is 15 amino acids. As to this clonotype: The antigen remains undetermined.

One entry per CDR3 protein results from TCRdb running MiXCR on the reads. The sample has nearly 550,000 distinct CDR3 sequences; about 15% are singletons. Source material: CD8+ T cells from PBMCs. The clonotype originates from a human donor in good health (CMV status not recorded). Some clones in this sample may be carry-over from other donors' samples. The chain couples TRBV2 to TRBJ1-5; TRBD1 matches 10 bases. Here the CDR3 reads CASSEVRDRGQPQHF. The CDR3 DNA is TGTGCCAGCAGTGAAGTCCGGGACAGGGGTCAGCCCCAGCATTTT.